This T cell receptor beta chain was sequenced during a study of cytomegalovirus exposure and HLA in healthy donors. Whole-study findings and limits: Cytomegalovirus association was assigned to over 150 TCR beta chains. High specificity and sensitivity for cytomegalovirus status were reported for the classifier.

As for the donors, each was a healthy bone marrow donor. With 2 bases removed from V and 0 bases from J, the gap between germline ends came to 9 bases. The V gene's germline CDR1 is LGHNA and CDR2 YNFKEQ. The CDR3 totals 15 residues. Concerning this clone: What it binds is not known.

PCR involved 60 Vbeta and 13 Jbeta primers. Profiled with immunoSEQ multiplex PCR; TCRdb holds only in-frame clones, not every one. The data show roughly 100,000 clones, about 81% seen once. The receptor's source is a man aged 35-49 years in good health and CMV-seropositive. V gene TRBV4-2 combines with J gene TRBJ2-3, with D perhaps matching TRBD2 (6 bases). Sequenced input: PBMCs. The CDR3 here is CASSQPGDSTDTQYF. The CDR3 region has the DNA TGTGCCAGCAGCCAACCGGGAGACAGCACAGATACGCAGTATTTT.